One sample yielded the 27 T cell receptor beta chains listed below, sequenced in a study of OX40 agonist ivuxolimab in advanced cancers. Libraries were built with the immunoSEQ multiplex PCR assay. The clones in this table, taken by TCRdb from immuneACCESS, are in-frame only. Not every clone is retained; where verified, under half of the shortfall comes from an unresolved V gene, and the cause of the rest is unknown. The sample contains over 20,000 clones, roughly 80% of them found a single time. The ten biggest clones cover more than 1.3% of the sample. The specimen comprised CD4+ or CD8+ T cells sorted from blood, sampled in a trial of the OX40 agonist ivuxolimab. These receptor sequences come from an adult with an advanced solid tumor such as melanoma, head and neck, liver or kidney cancer.

The chain has TRBV28 and TRBJ2-1, with TRBD2 matching over 11 bases. This CDR3 has 15 amino acids. J gave up 4 bases and V 4 bases, and 3 bases lay outside the gene matches. Per germline, CDR1 MDHEN and CDR2 SYDVKM. The CDR3 DNA reads as TGTGCCAGCAGTTCAATAGCGGGAGGGTACAATGAGCAGTTCTTC. Protein sequence: CASSSIAGGYNEQFF.

The genes are TRBV18 and TRBJ2-7; D perhaps matches TRBD2 (6 bases). Germline CDR1 and CDR2: KGHSH and LQKENI. The germline V and J ends were trimmed by 6 bases and 5 bases, with 20 bases remaining between them. This CDR3 comprises 15 residues. CDR3 bases: TGTGCCAGCTCCCCCGGAGGGCGAGGGGCGGACGAGCAGTACTTC. This encodes CASSPGGRGADEQYF.

The chain recombines TRBV5-5 with TRBJ1-1, with 9 bases lining up with TRBD1. This CDR3 region has 15 residues. The V gene end was trimmed by 6 bases and the J gene end by 1 base; junction bases not matched to a gene: 7. The germline V gene encodes CDR1 SGHKS and CDR2 YYEKEE (reference sequence). As DNA, the CDR3 is TGTGCCAGCAACCACAGGGGGCAGTCGAACACTGAAGCTTTCTTT. Amino acid sequence: CASNHRGQSNTEAFF.

This clone was found a few times. The chain combines TRBV6-5 with TRBJ1-6; D possibly corresponds to TRBD1 (5 bases). The CDR3 extends over 14 amino acids. V gave up 11 bases and J gave up 4 bases, with 15 bases separating them. CDR1 and CDR2 from the germline V gene are MNHEY and SVGAGI. CDR3 nucleotide sequence: TGTGCCCGCAAAAGGACAAATTATAATTCACCCCTCCACTTT. It translates to CARKRTNYNSPLHF.

The rearrangement uses TRBV6-5 and TRBJ1-1; D unclear. The germline CDR1 and CDR2 sequences are MNHEY and SVGAGI. The CDR3 contains 11 residues. Trimming took 5 bases from V and 3 from J, leaving 4 bases between them. DNA of the CDR3: TGTGCCAGCAGTGTGTACACTGAAGCTTTCTTT. Protein: CASSVYTEAFF.

The rearrangement links TRBV6-6 to TRBJ1-1; TRBD1 agrees at 7 bases. V lost 4 bases and J lost 1; bases outside the gene matches: 9. Germline CDR1 MNHNY, CDR2 SVGAGI (reference sequence). This CDR3 comprises 16 residues. The CDR3: CASSLSGTVKNTEAFF. The CDR3 DNA is TGTGCCAGCAGTTTGTCCGGGACAGTAAAGAACACTGAAGCTTTCTTT.

As to this clone: This sample includes further DNA sequences coding for the same CDR3. The rearrangement links TRBV28 to TRBJ1-3, with D possibly TRBD1 on 6 matching bases. Trimming removed 4 bases from V and 0 bases from J, with 10 bases in between. The V gene's germline CDR1 is MDHEN and CDR2 SYDVKM. The CDR3 is 15 amino acids. The CDR3 coding sequence is TGTGCCAGCAGTTCTAGGGGGTTCTCTGGAAACACCATATATTTT. This codes for CASSSRGFSGNTIYF.

This rearrangement joins TRBV18 to TRBJ2-4; D ambiguous. Between the trimmed V and J ends, which lost 3 bases and 7 bases, there was a span of 13 bases. Germline CDR1 KGHSH, CDR2 LQKENI. The CDR3 contains 14 residues. The DNA for the CDR3 is TGTGCCAGCTCACCCAGCAAAACGGAGAACATTCAGTACTTC. This codes for CASSPSKTENIQYF. Together with reference TRBV18 and TRBJ2-4, the CDR3 gives the full variable domain: NAGVMQNPRHLVRRRGQEARLRCSPMKGHSHVYWYRQLPEEGLKFMVYLQKENIIDESGMPKERFSAEFPKEGPSILRIQQVVRGDSAAYFCASSPSKTENIQYFGAGTRLSVL.

In this sample, this clone turned up once. The V and J genes are TRBV4-1 and TRBJ2-2, with D unclear. The CDR3 loop spans 15 amino acids. The germline V and J ends were trimmed by 0 bases and 5 bases, with 10 bases remaining between them. Germline V gene data show CDR1 as MGHRA and CDR2 as YSYEKL. The CDR3 spells CASSQEGPDTGELFF. CDR3 coding DNA: TGCGCCAGCAGCCAAGAGGGCCCCGATACCGGGGAGCTGTTTTTT.

In its sample, this clone was seen once. V is TRBV4-2 and J is TRBJ2-7, with D tentatively TRBD2 (6 bases). The CDR3 is made up of 15 amino acids. Trimming pared 0 bases from V and 3 bases from J, leaving 12 bases between. CDR1 and CDR2 from the germline V gene are LGHNA and YNFKEQ. CDR3 sequence: CASSQEYAGNYEQYF. The CDR3 coding sequence is TGTGCCAGCAGCCAAGAATACGCGGGAAACTACGAGCAGTACTTC.

J is TRBJ1-2 and V is TRBV6-1; no clear D. Germline CDR1 and CDR2: MNHNS and SASEGT. The V gene lost 1 base and the J gene lost 4 bases, with 4 bases spanning the gap. This CDR3 region has 12 residues. The CDR3 DNA reads TGTGCCAGCAGTGAAGGGGGCTATGGCTACACCTTC. Translated, it gives CASSEGGYGYTF.

The rearrangement joins TRBV5-1 to TRBJ2-3; no clear D gene. Trimming left V 4 bases short and J 5 bases short, with 11 bases between. There are 13 residues in the CDR3. Per the germline V gene, CDR1 is SGHRS and CDR2 is YFSETQ. CDR3 DNA: TGCGCCAGCAGCACAATCGGAGAAGATACGCAGTATTTT. Translated, it gives CASSTIGEDTQYF.

The chain joins TRBV5-1 to TRBJ2-1; TRBD1 is a possible D gene (6 bases). The V end lost 4 bases, the J end lost 4 bases, and 12 bases lay between the germline ends. This CDR3 is 14 amino acids long. CDR1 and CDR2 from the germline V gene are SGHRS and YFSETQ. The CDR3 DNA is TGCGCCAGCAGCCGAGGACAGAATTACAATGAGCAGTTCTTC. It is translated as CASSRGQNYNEQFF.

This clone was counted once. V is TRBV30 and J is TRBJ2-3; no clear D. This CDR3 has 12 amino acids. The germline V and J ends were trimmed by 0 bases and 5 bases, with 6 bases remaining between them. The germline gives CDR1 GTSNPN, CDR2 SVGIG (reference sequence). The chain's CDR3 is CAWSVQLDTQYF. The CDR3 DNA sequence: TGTGCCTGGAGTGTACAACTAGATACGCAGTATTTT.

The chain combines TRBV16 with TRBJ1-2; the D gene is possibly TRBD1 (5 bases). V lost 6 bases and J lost 3, with 14 bases in between. CDR1 and CDR2 (germline): KGHSY, FQNENV. The CDR3 length is 14 residues. CDR3 bases: TGTGCCAGCAGTGGCGAGGGGACGGACTATGGCTACACCTTC. Protein sequence: CASSGEGTDYGYTF.

The V gene is TRBV7-9, the J gene TRBJ2-2, with 7 bases aligning to TRBD1. V lost 0 bases and J lost 5; bases outside the gene matches: 9. Germline CDR1 SEHNR, CDR2 FQNEAQ (reference sequence). The CDR3 runs 17 residues. In DNA form, the CDR3 reads TGTGCCAGCAGCTTAGCCAGGGGGATTCGATTAACCGGGGAGCTGTTTTTT. This encodes CASSLARGIRLTGELFF.

This sequence joins TRBV4-3 and TRBJ2-3; D unresolved. The CDR3 is 14 residues long. V lost 1 base and J 3 bases, leaving 8 bases between the germline ends. Germline assignment: CDR1 LGHNA and CDR2 YSLEER. The DNA for the CDR3 is TGCGCCAGCAGCCAAGGGCCTAGGACAGATACGCAGTATTTT. Protein sequence: CASSQGPRTDTQYF.

The chain links TRBV5-1 to TRBJ1-2, with a possible D match to TRBD1 (6 bases). V was shortened by 6 bases and J by 4 bases, with 19 bases between the two germline ends. Germline lookup yields CDR1 SGHRS and CDR2 YFSETQ. The CDR3 runs 15 residues. The CDR3 DNA reads as TGCGCCAGCAACACAGGGACGGACGCATCCTATGGCTACACCTTC. Its protein is CASNTGTDASYGYTF. Combining the CDR3 with reference TRBV5-1 and TRBJ1-2 gives the whole variable domain KAGVTQTPRYLIKTRGQQVTLSCSPISGHRSVSWYQQTPGQGLQFLFEYFSETQRNKGNFPGRFSGRQFSNSRSEMNVSTLELGDSALYLCASNTGTDASYGYTFGSGTRLTVV.

V and J are TRBV19 and TRBJ2-5; 7 bases are shared with TRBD2. Germline CDR1 reads LNHDA; CDR2 reads SQIVND (reference sequence). The CDR3 totals 16 residues. Losses at the gene ends were 0 bases for V and 1 base for J; bases not matched to a gene: 5. CDR3 protein: CASSIDPWGGQETQYF. The CDR3 bases are TGTGCCAGTAGTATAGACCCCTGGGGGGGCCAAGAGACCCAGTACTTC.

This chain's CDR3 is CASSRQPNTGELFF. The CDR3 DNA reads as TGTGCCAGCAGCAGACAGCCGAACACCGGGGAGCTGTTTTTT. The J gene is TRBJ2-2, the V gene TRBV14; possibly TRBD1 for D (5 bases). V lost 5 bases to trimming and J lost 0 bases, with 7 bases between them. The CDR3 loop spans 14 amino acids. The germline V gene has CDR1 SGHDN and CDR2 FVKESK.

The chain carries TRBV5-5 and TRBJ1-4, with D uncertain. Trimming stripped 4 bases from V and 0 bases from J, with 7 bases between. Germline CDR1 SGHKS, CDR2 YYEKEE (reference sequence). The CDR3 length is 14 residues. CDR3 nucleotide sequence: TGTGCCAGCAGCCACAGCCCAACTAATGAAAAACTGTTTTTT. Amino acids: CASSHSPTNEKLFF.

The chain carries TRBV4-2 and TRBJ2-3; 7 bases agree with TRBD1. After removal of 1 base from V and 3 bases from J, the junction contained 10 bases not matched to a gene. The CDR3 is made up of 17 amino acids. Germline lookup yields CDR1 LGHNA and CDR2 YNFKEQ. CDR3 DNA: TGTGCCAGCAGCCAAGCCCTGTCGGGCAGGGGGACAGATACGCAGTATTTT. Translation gives CASSQALSGRGTDTQYF.

The chain employs TRBV18 and TRBJ1-1; D remains unclear. The germline CDR1 and CDR2 sequences are KGHSH and LQKENI. The V gene lost 0 bases and the J gene lost 1 base, with 12 bases spanning the gap. The CDR3 length is 16 residues. The CDR3 bases are TGTGCCAGCTCACCACCAACCTCGGTGACGAACACTGAAGCTTTCTTT. This sequence encodes CASSPPTSVTNTEAFF.

The CDR3 is CASSETRYEQYF. DNA of the CDR3: TGTGCCAGCTCAGAGACTCGCTACGAGCAGTACTTC. The gene calls are TRBV18 and TRBJ2-7; D gene uncertain. V lost 5 bases, J lost 3 bases, and 8 bases lay in between. Germline CDR1 reads KGHSH; CDR2 reads LQKENI. There are 12 residues in the CDR3.

The chain recombines TRBV7-3 with TRBJ1-1, with D unclear. Per the germline V gene, CDR1 is SGHTA and CDR2 is FQGTGA. The V and J ends lost 5 bases and 0 bases respectively, with 7 bases between them. The CDR3 contains 13 residues. CDR3 amino acids: CASSPYLNTEAFF. CDR3 DNA sequence: TGTGCCAGCAGCCCTTACTTGAACACTGAAGCTTTCTTT.

This clone was recorded a few times. V is TRBV19 and J is TRBJ1-6; 7 bases fit TRBD1. This CDR3 comprises 12 residues. Germline values: CDR1 LNHDA, CDR2 SQIVND (reference sequence). V shed 10 bases, J shed 6 bases, and the junction held 3 bases outside the gene matches. The CDR3 DNA reads TGTGCCACCAACAGGGGTAATTCACCCCTCCACTTT. Its translation is CATNRGNSPLHF.

The chain couples TRBV30 to TRBJ2-1; 8 nucleotides align to TRBD2. With V trimmed by 4 bases and J by 3 bases, 11 bases remained unmatched. This CDR3 is built from 16 residues. Looked up from germline, CDR1 is GTSNPN and CDR2 is SVGIG (reference sequence). The CDR3 sequence is CAWTPPGSGGYNEQFF. CDR3 bases: TGTGCCTGGACCCCTCCAGGGAGCGGGGGCTACAATGAGCAGTTCTTC.